Listed below are T cell receptor beta chains from one sample, sequenced in a study of shared clonotypes between healthy human individuals. Repertoires were generated with immunoSEQ multiplex PCR, while TCRdb's copy carries only in-frame clones and drops some. The sample includes fewer than 200,000 clones, about 93% of them seen just once. The sample consisted of naive CD4+ T cells sorted from blood. Every receptor here comes from a woman aged 25-40 years in good health. CDR3s include the opening cysteine and the closing phenylalanine or tryptophan. Each record gives: CDR3 length, J gene, D gene, V gene, clone size, CDR3 DNA, CDR3 protein. A D gene is named only where the DNA matches it firmly. Not every row has a clone size; where given, it reads once, few, many or a size class.

len: 12; j_gene: TRBJ1-3; d_gene: .; v_gene: TRBV6-1; abundance: .; CDR3nt: TGTGCCAGCATCAGCCCGGGAAACACCATATATTTT; CDR3aa: CASISPGNTIYF
len: 13; j_gene: TRBJ2-3; d_gene: .; v_gene: TRBV19; abundance: .; CDR3nt: TGTGCCAGTAGTATCACTGGCACAGATACGCAGTATTTT; CDR3aa: CASSITGTDTQYF
len: 14; j_gene: TRBJ1-6; d_gene: .; v_gene: TRBV18; abundance: .; CDR3nt: TGTGCCAGCTCACCAACGGGGGATAATTCACCCCTCCACTTT; CDR3aa: CASSPTGDNSPLHF
len: 13; j_gene: TRBJ2-7; d_gene: .; v_gene: TRBV6-9; abundance: .; CDR3nt: TGTGCCAGCAGCTCGGGGACGTACTACGAGCAGTACTTC; CDR3aa: CASSSGTYYEQYF
len: 14; j_gene: TRBJ2-7; d_gene: TRBD2; v_gene: TRBV28; abundance: .; CDR3nt: TGTGCCAGCCTCACGGCTAGCGGGACTCGCGAGCAGTACTTC; CDR3aa: CASLTASGTREQYF
len: 15; j_gene: TRBJ2-7; d_gene: TRBD1; v_gene: TRBV4-1; abundance: .; CDR3nt: TGCGCCAGCAGCCAACTTGGGACAGGGGAGCTCGAGCAGTACTTC; CDR3aa: CASSQLGTGELEQYF
len: 18; j_gene: TRBJ1-2; d_gene: .; v_gene: TRBV19; abundance: .; CDR3nt: TGTGCCAGTCCCAGCGGTGTAATCCGACGCGAAGCTAACTATGGCTACACCTTC; CDR3aa: CASPSGVIRREANYGYTF
len: 14; j_gene: TRBJ1-5; d_gene: TRBD1; v_gene: TRBV6-5; abundance: .; CDR3nt: TGTGCCAGCAGGGGACAGGGCTACAATCAGCCCCAGCATTTT; CDR3aa: CASRGQGYNQPQHF
len: 13; j_gene: TRBJ2-7; d_gene: .; v_gene: TRBV6-4; abundance: .; CDR3nt: TGTGCCAGCAGTGAACAGGAAAACGGCGAGCAGTACTTC; CDR3aa: CASSEQENGEQYF
len: 13; j_gene: TRBJ2-1; d_gene: .; v_gene: TRBV18; abundance: .; CDR3nt: TGTGCCAGCTCACCAATACCGTCGAGAGAGCAGTTCTTC; CDR3aa: CASSPIPSREQFF
len: 13; j_gene: TRBJ1-1; d_gene: .; v_gene: TRBV28; abundance: .; CDR3nt: TGTGCCAGCGCCCGGGAAGGGTACACTGAAGCTTTCTTT; CDR3aa: CASAREGYTEAFF
len: 17; j_gene: TRBJ1-5; d_gene: TRBD1; v_gene: TRBV11-2; abundance: .; CDR3nt: TGTGCCAGCAGCCAGGGACAGGGGTTGATGGGCAATCAGCCCCAGCATTTT; CDR3aa: CASSQGQGLMGNQPQHF
len: 15; j_gene: TRBJ2-1; d_gene: TRBD1; v_gene: TRBV2; abundance: .; CDR3nt: TGTGCCAGCAGTCCCGACAGGGGGCCCTACAATGAGCAGTTCTTC; CDR3aa: CASSPDRGPYNEQFF
len: 14; j_gene: TRBJ1-1; d_gene: .; v_gene: TRBV10-3; abundance: .; CDR3nt: TGTGCCATCCGAGACAGGCCGGAGAACACTGAAGCTTTCTTT; CDR3aa: CAIRDRPENTEAFF
len: 17; j_gene: TRBJ2-7; d_gene: TRBD2; v_gene: TRBV19; abundance: .; CDR3nt: TGTGCCAGTAGTATGAGGACTAGCGGGAGTGAATCCTACGAGCAGTACTTC; CDR3aa: CASSMRTSGSESYEQYF
len: 12; j_gene: TRBJ2-3; d_gene: .; v_gene: TRBV5-1; abundance: .; CDR3nt: TGCGCCAGCAGCTTGGACCCAGATACGCAGTATTTT; CDR3aa: CASSLDPDTQYF
len: 15; j_gene: TRBJ2-6; d_gene: .; v_gene: TRBV7-2; abundance: .; CDR3nt: TGTGCCAGCAGCTTCAGGGTTTCTGGGGCCAACGTCCTGACTTTC; CDR3aa: CASSFRVSGANVLTF
len: 15; j_gene: TRBJ2-3; d_gene: TRBD2; v_gene: TRBV28; abundance: .; CDR3nt: TGTGCCAGCAGTGCGCGGGGGGGCCTCACAGATACGCAGTATTTT; CDR3aa: CASSARGGLTDTQYF
len: 17; j_gene: TRBJ2-7; d_gene: TRBD2; v_gene: TRBV4-1; abundance: .; CDR3nt: TGCGCCAGCAGCCTCGTCCAGGGCGGGAGGGACGCACGCGAGCAGTACTTC; CDR3aa: CASSLVQGGRDAREQYF
len: 12; j_gene: TRBJ2-7; d_gene: .; v_gene: TRBV11-2; abundance: .; CDR3nt: TGTGCCAGCAGCTTAGTTCGTTGGGAGCAGTACTTC; CDR3aa: CASSLVRWEQYF
len: 13; j_gene: TRBJ1-5; d_gene: .; v_gene: TRBV19; abundance: few; CDR3nt: TGTGCCAGTAGTAACCAGGGGAATCAGCCCCAGCATTTT; CDR3aa: CASSNQGNQPQHF
len: 17; j_gene: TRBJ1-2; d_gene: TRBD1; v_gene: TRBV2; abundance: .; CDR3nt: TGTGCCAGCGCCGATTGGGGACAGGGGTCAATTAACTATGGCTACACCTTC; CDR3aa: CASADWGQGSINYGYTF
len: 16; j_gene: TRBJ2-5; d_gene: TRBD2; v_gene: TRBV2; abundance: .; CDR3nt: TGTGCCAGCAACGAAGGTCCTAGCGGGAGTGTGGAGACCCAGTACTTC; CDR3aa: CASNEGPSGSVETQYF
len: 12; j_gene: TRBJ1-3; d_gene: .; v_gene: TRBV19; abundance: .; CDR3nt: TGTGCCAGTAGTACAGCAGGAAACACCATATATTTT; CDR3aa: CASSTAGNTIYF
len: 14; j_gene: TRBJ1-2; d_gene: .; v_gene: TRBV15; abundance: .; CDR3nt: TGTGCCACCAGCAGAGATGGGGGGGCGTATGGCTACACCTTC; CDR3aa: CATSRDGGAYGYTF
len: 17; j_gene: TRBJ2-1; d_gene: TRBD2; v_gene: TRBV5-8; abundance: .; CDR3nt: TGTGCCAGCAGCTCGCTTCTCGGGACTAGCGCCTACAATGAGCAGTTCTTC; CDR3aa: CASSSLLGTSAYNEQFF
len: 10; j_gene: TRBJ1-1; d_gene: .; v_gene: TRBV6-6; abundance: .; CDR3nt: TGTGCCAGCGGGGAGACTGAAGCTTTCTTT; CDR3aa: CASGETEAFF
len: 13; j_gene: TRBJ2-6; d_gene: .; v_gene: TRBV19; abundance: .; CDR3nt: TGTGCCAGTACCCAATCTGGGGCCAACGTCCTGACTTTC; CDR3aa: CASTQSGANVLTF
len: 14; j_gene: TRBJ2-7; d_gene: .; v_gene: TRBV6-5; abundance: few; CDR3nt: TGTGCCAGCAGTTACTCTCGCGGTACCTACGAGCAGTACTTC; CDR3aa: CASSYSRGTYEQYF
len: 15; j_gene: TRBJ1-2; d_gene: TRBD1; v_gene: TRBV28; abundance: .; CDR3nt: TGTGCCAGCAGTTTACTAGACAGGGACGACTATGGCTACACCTTC; CDR3aa: CASSLLDRDDYGYTF
len: 17; j_gene: TRBJ2-6; d_gene: TRBD1; v_gene: TRBV7-9; abundance: .; CDR3nt: TGTGCCAGCAGCTTTGGACAGGGGGCCTCTGGGGCCAACGTCCTGACTTTC; CDR3aa: CASSFGQGASGANVLTF
len: 14; j_gene: TRBJ2-3; d_gene: .; v_gene: TRBV6-5; abundance: .; CDR3nt: TGTGCCAGCAGTTACTCAGGGTCGGGAGATACGCAGTATTTT; CDR3aa: CASSYSGSGDTQYF
len: 14; j_gene: TRBJ2-7; d_gene: .; v_gene: TRBV28; abundance: .; CDR3nt: TGTGCCAGCAGTTTGGGGTCAGGGCGGAACGAGCAGTACTTC; CDR3aa: CASSLGSGRNEQYF
len: 15; j_gene: TRBJ2-7; d_gene: TRBD2; v_gene: TRBV7-2; abundance: .; CDR3nt: TGTGCCAGCAGCGCCCGGACTAGCGGGACTTACGAGCAGTACTTC; CDR3aa: CASSARTSGTYEQYF
len: 15; j_gene: TRBJ2-7; d_gene: .; v_gene: TRBV28; abundance: .; CDR3nt: TGTGCCAGCACTAGCGGGCAGGGGGTTGAGTACGAGCAGTACTTC; CDR3aa: CASTSGQGVEYEQYF
len: 14; j_gene: TRBJ2-7; d_gene: TRBD2; v_gene: TRBV5-3; abundance: .; CDR3nt: TGTGCCAGAAGCTTCAGCGGGAACTCCTACGAGCAGTACTTC; CDR3aa: CARSFSGNSYEQYF
len: 13; j_gene: TRBJ1-2; d_gene: .; v_gene: TRBV28; abundance: few; CDR3nt: TGTGCCAGCAGTTCCGGTCAGGTCCGTGGCTACACCTTC; CDR3aa: CASSSGQVRGYTF
len: 15; j_gene: TRBJ2-7; d_gene: .; v_gene: TRBV21-1; abundance: once; CDR3nt: TGTGCCAGCACCCCCCCCGGGGGTATTGCCGACGAGCAGTACTTC; CDR3aa: CASTPPGGIADEQYF
len: 13; j_gene: TRBJ1-1; d_gene: .; v_gene: TRBV10-1; abundance: .; CDR3nt: TGCGCCAGCAGAAAGCTCTGGAACACTGAAGCTTTCTTT; CDR3aa: CASRKLWNTEAFF
len: 10; j_gene: TRBJ1-1; d_gene: .; v_gene: TRBV5-6; abundance: .; CDR3nt: TGTGCCAGCCTTTTAACTGAAGCTTTCTTT; CDR3aa: CASLLTEAFF
len: 14; j_gene: TRBJ1-5; d_gene: .; v_gene: TRBV5-1; abundance: .; CDR3nt: TGCGCCAGCAGCACCGGGGGCGCGGATGGGCCCCAGCATTTT; CDR3aa: CASSTGGADGPQHF
len: 14; j_gene: TRBJ1-1; d_gene: .; v_gene: TRBV10-2; abundance: .; CDR3nt: TGCGCCAGCAGTGAGTCGAAGGGGGACACTGAAGCTTTCTTT; CDR3aa: CASSESKGDTEAFF
len: 11; j_gene: TRBJ2-4; d_gene: .; v_gene: TRBV11-2; abundance: .; CDR3nt: TGTGCCAGCAGGACTTCTAACATTCAGTACTTC; CDR3aa: CASRTSNIQYF
len: 12; j_gene: TRBJ1-2; d_gene: .; v_gene: TRBV5-4; abundance: .; CDR3nt: TGTGCCAGCAGCCCTGACAGCTATGGCTACACCTTC; CDR3aa: CASSPDSYGYTF
len: 14; j_gene: TRBJ2-7; d_gene: .; v_gene: TRBV28; abundance: once; CDR3nt: TGTGCCAGCAGGCGGAATCCCTCGTACTACGAGCAGTACTTC; CDR3aa: CASRRNPSYYEQYF
len: 16; j_gene: TRBJ2-7; d_gene: .; v_gene: TRBV28; abundance: .; CDR3nt: TGTGCCAGCAGTTGGGAATGGCAGCTAAACTCCTACGAGCAGTACTTC; CDR3aa: CASSWEWQLNSYEQYF
len: 13; j_gene: TRBJ2-7; d_gene: .; v_gene: TRBV29-1; abundance: .; CDR3nt: TGCAGCGTTGGGGGGACCCCGAAAGGCGAGCAGTACTTC; CDR3aa: CSVGGTPKGEQYF
len: 15; j_gene: TRBJ1-1; d_gene: TRBD1; v_gene: TRBV15; abundance: .; CDR3nt: TGTGCCACCAGCAGAGATCCAGGGGGGAACACTGAAGCTTTCTTT; CDR3aa: CATSRDPGGNTEAFF
len: 16; j_gene: TRBJ1-5; d_gene: .; v_gene: TRBV2; abundance: .; CDR3nt: TGTGCCAGCAGTGAAAGATCCAGTAATAGCAATCAGCCCCAGCATTTT; CDR3aa: CASSERSSNSNQPQHF
len: 17; j_gene: TRBJ2-1; d_gene: TRBD2; v_gene: TRBV7-2; abundance: .; CDR3nt: TGTGCCAGCAGCTTAGTAGGTAGCGGGAGGGCAGGATTCGAGCAGTTCTTC; CDR3aa: CASSLVGSGRAGFEQFF
len: 11; j_gene: TRBJ2-1; d_gene: .; v_gene: TRBV5-6; abundance: .; CDR3nt: TGTGCCAGCAGTCTAGTTGGTGAGCAGTTCTTC; CDR3aa: CASSLVGEQFF
len: 21; j_gene: TRBJ1-1; d_gene: .; v_gene: TRBV5-1; abundance: once; CDR3nt: TGCGCCAGCAGCCCGGGGGGTGGCGGGGCCGGTTCTTACCATATCCACTCTGAAGCTTTCTTT; CDR3aa: CASSPGGGGAGSYHIHSEAFF
len: 15; j_gene: TRBJ2-1; d_gene: TRBD2; v_gene: TRBV13; abundance: .; CDR3nt: TGTGCCAGCAGCCCCCCGGGACTAGCTATCATTAAGCAGTTCTTC; CDR3aa: CASSPPGLAIIKQFF
len: 14; j_gene: TRBJ1-4; d_gene: .; v_gene: TRBV4-1; abundance: .; CDR3nt: TGCGCCAGCAGCCCCGGCCTGGTTAATGAAAAACTGTTTTTT; CDR3aa: CASSPGLVNEKLFF
len: 16; j_gene: TRBJ1-1; d_gene: .; v_gene: TRBV18; abundance: .; CDR3nt: TGTGCCAGCTCACCACAGGCCGGAGGTACGATATCTGAAGCTTTCTTT; CDR3aa: CASSPQAGGTISEAFF
len: 14; j_gene: TRBJ1-3; d_gene: TRBD1; v_gene: TRBV11-3; abundance: .; CDR3nt: TGTGCCAGCAGCTCCGGGACAGTGTCCTCCGCCATATATTTT; CDR3aa: CASSSGTVSSAIYF
len: 15; j_gene: TRBJ2-7; d_gene: .; v_gene: TRBV11-2; abundance: .; CDR3nt: TGTGCCAGCAGCCCAAATTCGGGTGCATTCTACGAGCAGTACTTC; CDR3aa: CASSPNSGAFYEQYF
len: 11; j_gene: TRBJ2-1; d_gene: .; v_gene: TRBV20-1; abundance: .; CDR3nt: TGCAGTCGTAGCGGTTACAATGAGCAGTTCTTC; CDR3aa: CSRSGYNEQFF
len: 13; j_gene: TRBJ1-4; d_gene: .; v_gene: TRBV30; abundance: once; CDR3nt: TGTGCCTTCCTGCCGGGGTCTAATGAAAAACTGTTTTTT; CDR3aa: CAFLPGSNEKLFF
len: 14; j_gene: TRBJ2-7; d_gene: .; v_gene: TRBV6-1; abundance: .; CDR3nt: TGTGCCAGCAGTGCCCGGACAGCGACCTACGAGCAGTACTTC; CDR3aa: CASSARTATYEQYF